This T cell receptor beta chain was captured by sequencing in a study of memory CD4+ T cells and cytomegalovirus serostatus. Single viable CD3+CD4+CD8-CD45RO+ cells were sorted as the memory CD4+ T cells. Comments on this clone: Its antigen is unknown.

Germline CDR1 reads LGHNT; CDR2 reads FRNRAP. Deletions cut 0 bases from V and 2 bases from J, with 7 bases between. CDR3 length: 15 amino acids. Sequenced by immunoSEQ multiplex PCR; TCRdb stores in-frame clones only, minus some. The sample comprises about 27,000 clones, about three quarters of which are singletons, and approximately 1% rests with the top ten. Findings and caveats of the study: The CMV-associated TCR signature appears largely within the CD4+ memory repertoire. Each of 67 CMV-associated TCRbeta sequences occurred in one to five individuals.

This chain joins TRBV12-5 and TRBJ2-2; unclear D gene. Sequencing was performed on memory CD4+ T cells from blood. The source is an adult in good health and CMV-seronegative. The DNA for the CDR3 is TGTGCTAGTGGTTTGGTAGTGGGTAACACCGGGGAGCTGTTTTTT. Amino acids: CASGLVVGNTGELFF.